This entry lists 29 T cell receptor beta chains sequenced from one sample in a study of T cells after posttransplantation cyclophosphamide. Sampled 1 year posttransplant, controls received myeloablative marrow transplants, methotrexate and a calcineurin inhibitor. Measured with immunoSEQ multiplex PCR; TCRdb has only the in-frame clones, and not every one. The sample records roughly 15,000 clones, more than 75% being singletons. The starting material was PBMCs, obtained after an allogeneic stem cell transplant with a calcineurin inhibitor and methotrexate. Source of these receptors: a male patient in his fifties or sixties who received an allogeneic stem cell transplant from an unrelated donor, was CMV-positive, and had chronic GVHD only. The T cells may partly be graft donor cells.

The V call is TRBV28, the J call TRBJ2-3; TRBD2 matches 9 bases. Trimming took 6 bases from V and 2 from J; bases not matched to a gene: 6. This CDR3 has 15 residues. The V gene's germline CDR1 is MDHEN and CDR2 SYDVKM. The CDR3 spells CASRGGGANTDTQYF. The CDR3 DNA follows: TGTGCCAGCAGGGGCGGGGGGGCTAACACAGATACGCAGTATTTT.

The chain combines TRBV14 with TRBJ2-1; perhaps TRBD2 as D (6 bases). The CDR3 is 15 residues long. In germline, CDR1 is SGHDN, CDR2 FVKESK. V was clipped by 1 base and J by 4 bases, with 11 bases between them. The CDR3, as DNA: TGTGCCAGCAGCCAAGTGGTCGGGGGTTACAATGAGCAGTTCTTC. Translating it yields CASSQVVGGYNEQFF.

The chain couples TRBV11-2 to TRBJ1-1, with D perhaps matching TRBD1 (5 bases). The CDR3 is made up of 15 amino acids. The germline V gene encodes CDR1 SGHAT and CDR2 FQNNGV. V was trimmed by 6 bases and J by 2 bases, leaving 16 bases between them. The DNA for the CDR3 is TGTGCCAGCAGGGAGTATCAGGGTACTAACACTGAAGCTTTCTTT. Translated, it gives CASREYQGTNTEAFF. The complete variable domain, with remaining parts taken from reference TRBV11-2 and TRBJ1-1, reads EAGVAQSPRYKIIEKRQSVAFWCNPISGHATLYWYQQILGQGPKLLIQFQNNGVVDDSQLPKDRFSAERLKGVDSTLKIQPAKLEDSAVYLCASREYQGTNTEAFFGQGTRLTVV.

The V call is TRBV7-9, the J call TRBJ1-4, with TRBD1 as a possible D gene (5 bases). The CDR3 runs 13 residues. The germline V gene has CDR1 SEHNR and CDR2 FQNEAQ (reference sequence). The V end was cut by 5 bases, the J end by 4 bases, with 8 bases between. In DNA form, the CDR3 reads TGTGCCAGCAGCCTTCAGGGTAATGAAAAACTGTTTTTT. Encoded protein: CASSLQGNEKLFF.

The chain recombines TRBV5-8 with TRBJ2-5; 9 bases match TRBD2. Germline CDR1 reads SGHTS; CDR2 reads YDEGEE. The ends lost 0 bases at V and 3 bases at J; junction bases unmatched: 9. The CDR3 totals 17 residues. The CDR3 here is CASSLVGSGGPKETQYF. The DNA of the CDR3 is TGTGCCAGCAGCTTGGTGGGTAGCGGGGGACCAAAAGAGACCCAGTACTTC. Using reference TRBV5-8 and TRBJ2-5 for the parts outside the CDR3, the full variable domain is EAGVTQSPTHLIKTRGQQATLRCSPISGHTSVYWYQQALGLGLQFLLWYDEGEERNRGNFPPRFSGRQFPNYSSELNVNALELEDSALYLCASSLVGSGGPKETQYFGPGTRLLVL.

The chain carries TRBV15 and TRBJ2-1, with 9 bases identical to TRBD2. With V trimmed by 3 bases and J by 5 bases, 2 bases remained unmatched. CDR1 is LNHNV, CDR2 YYDKDF, per germline (reference sequence). CDR3 length equals 14 residues. CDR3 protein: CATSRTSGHNEQFF. The DNA for the CDR3 is TGTGCCACCAGCAGGACTAGCGGCCACAATGAGCAGTTCTTC.

The J gene is TRBJ1-2, the V gene TRBV2; the match to TRBD1 covers 8 bases. Germline loops: CDR1 SNHLY, CDR2 FYNNEI. The CDR3 spans 14 residues. With V trimmed by 7 bases and J by 4 bases, 8 bases remained unmatched. The CDR3 sequence is CASILGGTGYGYTF. CDR3 nucleotides: TGTGCCAGCATTCTAGGGGGGACAGGCTATGGCTACACCTTC.

The chain uses TRBV29-1 and TRBJ1-2, with D possibly matching TRBD1 (5 bases). Trimming pared 4 bases from V and 6 bases from J, leaving 12 bases between. The CDR3 totals 12 residues. Per the germline V gene, CDR1 is SQVTM and CDR2 is ANQGSEA. The CDR3 coding sequence is TGCAGCGTTGTTACAGGACCGCATGGCTACACCTTC. It encodes CSVVTGPHGYTF.

This chain links TRBV5-1 with TRBJ2-5, with a tentative D call TRBD2 (5 bases). Per the germline V gene, CDR1 is SGHRS and CDR2 is YFSETQ. CDR3 length: 14 amino acids. Trimming removed 2 bases at V and 4 bases at J, with 12 bases between. The DNA for the CDR3 is TGCGCCAGCAGCTTCGACCCTGAGGGAGAGACCCAGTACTTC. As protein: CASSFDPEGETQYF.

This clone ranks as medium-sized. The rearrangement links TRBV4-2 to TRBJ2-2; a possible D gene is TRBD2 (7 bases). Trimming took 1 base from V and 2 from J, leaving 17 bases between them. This CDR3 spans 18 amino acids. Germline V gene data show CDR1 as LGHNA and CDR2 as YNFKEQ. Here the CDR3 reads CASSQGPAGAQNTGELFF. The CDR3 coding sequence is TGTGCCAGCAGCCAAGGCCCGGCGGGGGCGCAAAACACCGGGGAGCTGTTTTTT.

V usage is TRBV6-5 and J usage is TRBJ2-7; D remains unclear. This CDR3 spans 13 amino acids. CDR1 MNHEY and CDR2 SVGAGI come from the germline V gene. V gave up 6 bases and J gave up 7 bases, with 16 bases separating them. CDR3 DNA sequence: TGTGCCAGCAGCCAATCCCGTCGGTTAGAGCAGTACTTC. It specifies CASSQSRRLEQYF.

The rearrangement links TRBV7-9 to TRBJ1-4, with D perhaps TRBD1 (5 bases). The CDR3 totals 17 residues. The V end lost 6 bases, the J end lost 0 bases, and 17 bases lay between the germline ends. CDR1 and CDR2 from the germline V gene are SEHNR and FQNEAQ (reference sequence). The CDR3 DNA sequence: TGTGCCAGCAGTTTTAGAACAGGCGGGGCAACTAATGAAAAACTGTTTTTT. Its protein is CASSFRTGGATNEKLFF.

The gene calls are TRBV9 and TRBJ2-3; 7 positions match TRBD2. From germline, CDR1 is SGDLS and CDR2 YYNGEE. V shed 0 bases, J shed 3 bases, and the junction held 4 bases outside the gene matches. This CDR3 is built from 15 residues. CDR3 DNA: TGTGCCAGCAGCGTAGGGCTAGCGGATACAGATACGCAGTATTTT. It is translated as CASSVGLADTDTQYF.

This clone was observed a single time. V and J are TRBV29-1 and TRBJ1-4, with 7 positions matching TRBD1. Trimming removed 4 bases from V and 4 bases from J; junction bases left unmatched: 3. The CDR3 totals 13 residues. CDR1 and CDR2 from the germline V gene are SQVTM and ANQGSEA. In DNA form, the CDR3 reads TGCAGCGTTGTGACAGGGAGTAATGAAAAACTGTTTTTT. Translation gives CSVVTGSNEKLFF.

The chain combines TRBV29-1 with TRBJ2-1; 12 bases match TRBD2. J lost 9 bases, V lost 1 base, and 4 bases had no gene match. The CDR3 sequence is 14 residues long. In germline, CDR1 is SQVTM, CDR2 ANQGSEA. CDR3 residues: CSVEGLAGVVEQFF. CDR3 nucleotides: TGCAGCGTTGAAGGACTAGCGGGAGTTGTTGAGCAGTTCTTC.

The J gene is TRBJ2-7, the V gene TRBV19; weak D call: TRBD1 (6 bases). CDR3 size: 14 residues. CDR1 is LNHDA, CDR2 SQIVND, per germline (reference sequence). V gave up 1 base and J gave up 2 bases, with 9 bases separating them. CDR3 residues: CASSIAGDTYEQYF. CDR3 bases: TGTGCCAGTAGTATAGCAGGGGACACCTACGAGCAGTACTTC. Full variable domain (missing parts from reference TRBV19 and TRBJ2-7): DGGITQSPKYLFRKEGQNVTLSCEQNLNHDAMYWYRQDPGQGLRLIYYSQIVNDFQKGDIAEGYSVSREKKESFPLTVTSAQKNPTAFYLCASSIAGDTYEQYFGPGTRLTVT.

This clone was observed a handful of times. The rearrangement links TRBV2 to TRBJ2-2; TRBD1 matches at 7 bases. V shed 4 bases and J 1 base; nucleotides not matched to a gene: 3. Germline assignment: CDR1 SNHLY and CDR2 FYNNEI. The CDR3 has 15 amino acids. The CDR3 protein is CASSGQGRNTGELFF. DNA for the CDR3: TGTGCCAGCAGTGGACAGGGACGGAACACCGGGGAGCTGTTTTTT.

The chain recombines TRBV18 with TRBJ2-3; TRBD2 aligns across 9 bases. The CDR3 runs 17 residues. J lost 0 bases, V lost 1 base, and 5 bases had no gene match. CDR1 and CDR2 (germline): KGHSH, LQKENI. CDR3 region: CASSPRVAGVSTDTQYF. The CDR3 nucleotides are TGTGCCAGCTCACCACGGGTAGCGGGAGTGAGCACAGATACGCAGTATTTT.

There are a few counts of this clone. This chain uses TRBV10-3 with TRBJ2-2, with 9 bases aligning to TRBD2. The CDR3 runs 16 residues. Germline assignment: CDR1 ENHRY and CDR2 SYGVKD. With V trimmed by 7 bases and J by 0 bases, 6 bases remained unmatched. The DNA for the CDR3 is TGTGCCATCACGAATAGCGGGGGCGCGAACACCGGGGAGCTGTTTTTT. Its protein is CAITNSGGANTGELFF.

This clone was found a few times. The chain is built from TRBV19 and TRBJ2-7; TRBD2 aligns across 7 bases. Trimming removed 4 bases from V and 1 base from J; junction bases left unmatched: 7. Germline CDR1 reads LNHDA; CDR2 reads SQIVND (reference sequence). This CDR3 is 15 amino acids long. The DNA for the CDR3 is TGTGCCAGTAGTACGACTAGCTGGGGATCCTACGAGCAGTACTTC. Protein product: CASSTTSWGSYEQYF.

The chain carries TRBV7-2 and TRBJ1-5; D call uncertain. The CDR3 runs to 14 residues. V was shortened by 3 bases and J by 5 bases, with 11 bases between the two germline ends. CDR1 and CDR2 (germline): SGHTA, FQGNSA. In DNA form, the CDR3 reads TGTGCCAGCAGCTTGGACGGACTCGATCAGCCCCAGCATTTT. The encoded protein is CASSLDGLDQPQHF.

The chain links TRBV27 to TRBJ1-1; 8 bases line up with TRBD1. This CDR3 is 14 amino acids long. In germline, CDR1 is MNHEY, CDR2 SMNVEV (reference sequence). Trimming cost V 2 bases and J 9 bases; bases outside gene matches: 8. CDR3 loop: CASSLGIDRGKAFF. CDR3 coding DNA: TGTGCCAGCAGTTTAGGGATCGACAGGGGTAAAGCTTTCTTT.

The chain has TRBV5-1 and TRBJ1-2; D gene unclear. This CDR3 contains 15 residues. The germline V and J ends were trimmed by 0 bases and 0 bases, with 9 bases remaining between them. CDR1 SGHRS and CDR2 YFSETQ come from the germline V gene. CDR3 sequence reads: CASSLDSPSNYGYTF. The CDR3, as DNA: TGCGCCAGCAGCTTGGATTCTCCGTCTAACTATGGCTACACCTTC.

This chain connects TRBV27 to TRBJ2-3, with 12 bases fitting TRBD2. J was trimmed by 1 base and V by 6 bases; bases with no gene match: 11. The CDR3 is 18 amino acids. Per germline, CDR1 MNHEY and CDR2 SMNVEV (reference sequence). For the CDR3, the DNA is TGTGCCAGCAGCCGCCGGACTAGCGGGAAAGGGGGCACAGATACGCAGTATTTT. Amino acids: CASSRRTSGKGGTDTQYF.

This chain connects TRBV9 to TRBJ2-7; TRBD1 matches at 12 bases. Germline V gives CDR1 SGDLS, CDR2 YYNGEE. CDR3 size: 15 residues. J lost 7 bases, V lost 4 bases, and 9 bases had no gene match. CDR3 DNA sequence: TGTGCCAGCAGCACCCGGGACAGGGGGCTCGGGGAGCAGTACTTC. Residues: CASSTRDRGLGEQYF.

This clone was detected only once. This chain connects TRBV10-2 to TRBJ2-2, with D possibly matching TRBD2 (5 bases). The germline CDR1 and CDR2 sequences are WSHSY and SAAADI. The CDR3 extends over 14 amino acids. V was shortened by 3 bases and J by 5 bases, with 10 bases between the two germline ends. In DNA form, the CDR3 reads TGCGCCAGCAGTGATTGGACTGTAACCGGGGAGCTGTTTTTT. Encoded protein: CASSDWTVTGELFF.

CDR3 coding DNA: TGTGCCAGCAGTTCTGGGACTAGAGTTCACGGGGAGCTGTTTTTT. Translated: CASSSGTRVHGELFF. This chain links TRBV27 with TRBJ2-2; TRBD2 matches 8 bases. Germline V gives CDR1 MNHEY, CDR2 SMNVEV (reference sequence). The CDR3 consists of 15 residues. V gave up 4 bases and J gave up 7 bases; unmatched junction bases: 8.

The V call is TRBV10-3, the J call TRBJ2-7, with D possibly being TRBD1 (5 bases). Trimming pared 6 bases from V and 2 bases from J, leaving 8 bases between. Germline CDR1 reads ENHRY; CDR2 reads SYGVKD. This CDR3 has 12 amino acids. The CDR3 protein is CAISRQPYEQYF. CDR3 in DNA: TGTGCCATCAGCAGACAGCCCTACGAGCAGTACTTC.

The rearrangement joins TRBV29-1 to TRBJ1-1, with D tentatively TRBD1 (5 bases). The CDR3 sequence is 14 residues long. V was clipped by 4 bases and J by 0 bases, with 12 bases between them. Germline-derived CDR1 and CDR2 are SQVTM and ANQGSEA. The CDR3 DNA sequence: TGCAGCGTTGCTCCCGCCAGGGTGAACACTGAAGCTTTCTTT. This gives the protein CSVAPARVNTEAFF.